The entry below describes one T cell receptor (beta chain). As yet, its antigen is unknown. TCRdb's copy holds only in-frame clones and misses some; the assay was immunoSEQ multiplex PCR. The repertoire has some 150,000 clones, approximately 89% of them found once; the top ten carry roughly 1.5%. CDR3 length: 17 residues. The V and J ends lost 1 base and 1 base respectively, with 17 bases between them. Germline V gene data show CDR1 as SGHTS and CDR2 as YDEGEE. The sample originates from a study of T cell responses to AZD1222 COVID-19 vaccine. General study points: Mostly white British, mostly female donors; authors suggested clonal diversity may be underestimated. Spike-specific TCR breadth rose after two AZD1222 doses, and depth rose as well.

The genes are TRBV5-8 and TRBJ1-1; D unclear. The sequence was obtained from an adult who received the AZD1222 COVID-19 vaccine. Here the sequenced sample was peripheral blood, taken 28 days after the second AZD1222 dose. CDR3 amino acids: CASSLIVSKNRNTEAFF. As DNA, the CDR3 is TGTGCCAGCAGCTTGATCGTCAGTAAAAATCGGAACACTGAAGCTTTCTTT.